Listed below are T cell receptor beta chains from one sample, sequenced in a study of blood T cell repertoires in COVID-19. Here immunoSEQ multiplex PCR was the method, and the copy in TCRdb shows in-frame clones only, minus some. The table records fewer than 150,000 clones, 75% to 85% of them present only once. The sequenced sample consisted of peripheral blood. The receptors were sampled from a woman aged 80 or over with acute or convalescent COVID-19. The CDR3 runs from the conserved cysteine through the conserved F or W. The D gene is left open where the match is weak. Only some rows state a clone size, as once, few, many or a class for expanded clones.

clone size,V gene,D gene,J gene,CDR3 protein,CDR3 DNA
.,TRBV27,.,TRBJ2-7,CASSLSWRVSYEQYF,TGTGCCAGCAGTTTATCCTGGCGGGTCTCCTACGAGCAGTACTTC
.,TRBV5-1,.,TRBJ2-7,CASSLGGPAEQYF,TGCGCCAGCAGCTTGGGGGGCCCGGCAGAGCAGTACTTC
.,TRBV28,.,TRBJ1-2,CAICLGARDYTF,TGTGCCATCTGCCTGGGGGCGCGAGACTACACCTTC
.,TRBV29-1,.,TRBJ1-2,CSVVAQGTGGYTF,TGCAGCGTTGTCGCACAGGGTACTGGTGGCTACACCTTC
.,TRBV27,TRBD1,TRBJ1-4,CASSPGGGQGHEKLFF,TGTGCCAGCAGCCCAGGTGGCGGACAGGGGCATGAAAAACTGTTTTTT
.,TRBV30,.,TRBJ2-1,CAWSPLNEQFF,TGTGCCTGGAGTCCCCTCAATGAGCAGTTCTTC
.,TRBV19,.,TRBJ1-2,CASSIVGTRMNYGYTF,TGTGCCAGTAGTATAGTTGGGACACGGATGAACTATGGCTACACCTTC
.,TRBV4-1,TRBD2,TRBJ2-1,CASSQPTSGRTNNEQFF,TGCGCCAGCAGCCAACCTACTAGCGGGAGGACAAACAATGAGCAGTTCTTC
.,TRBV4-1,.,TRBJ1-2,CASSRLSGAGPNYGYTF,TGCGCCAGCAGCCGACTAAGCGGCGCCGGCCCTAACTATGGCTACACCTTC
.,TRBV12-3/TRBV12-4,TRBD1,TRBJ1-2,CASDRANYGYTF,TGTGCCAGCGACAGGGCTAACTATGGCTACACCTTC
.,TRBV27,TRBD2,TRBJ2-3,CASRGGRGDTQYF,TGTGCCAGCAGGGGCGGGAGGGGAGATACGCAGTATTTT
.,TRBV28,.,TRBJ2-1,CASSLYMGGNEQFF,TGTGCCAGCAGTTTATATATGGGCGGGAATGAGCAGTTCTTC
.,TRBV9,.,TRBJ1-3,CASSVGRTERNTIYF,TGTGCCAGCAGCGTAGGTAGGACAGAAAGAAACACCATATATTTT
.,TRBV10-2,TRBD2,TRBJ2-7,CASRSGTSGPSYEQYF,TGCGCCAGCAGGTCCGGGACTAGCGGGCCCTCCTACGAGCAGTACTTC
medium-sized,TRBV27,.,TRBJ2-1,CASSYKGPSGDEQFF,TGTGCCAGCAGTTACAAGGGGCCTAGTGGAGATGAGCAGTTCTTC
.,TRBV29-1,TRBD1,TRBJ1-1,CSGSTGGNTEAFF,TGCAGCGGATCGACAGGGGGGAACACTGAAGCTTTCTTT
once,TRBV3-1/TRBV3-2,.,TRBJ2-3,CASSQEVADDTQYF,TGTGCCAGCAGCCAAGAGGTAGCGGACGATACGCAGTATTTT
.,TRBV30,.,TRBJ2-7,CACRVRGAGYEQYF,TGTGCCTGTAGGGTCCGGGGGGCTGGGTACGAGCAGTACTTC
.,TRBV5-1,.,TRBJ1-1,CASSLGAGNTEAFF,TGCGCCAGCAGCTTGGGTGCAGGGAACACTGAAGCTTTCTTT
.,TRBV28,.,TRBJ1-2,CASTPLWPGLAGYTF,TGTGCCAGCACCCCCCTGTGGCCGGGTTTAGCGGGCTACACCTTC
.,TRBV7-9,TRBD2,TRBJ2-3,CASSSTLLTSGRADTQYF,TGTGCCAGCAGCTCAACCCTCCTTACTAGCGGGAGGGCAGATACGCAGTATTTT
once,TRBV11-2,.,TRBJ1-3,CASSLDLGPGNTIYF,TGTGCCAGCAGCTTAGACCTAGGCCCGGGAAACACCATATATTTT
once,TRBV28,.,TRBJ2-7,CASSPYLERTIYEQYF,TGTGCCAGCAGCCCTTACCTGGAGCGTACCATCTACGAGCAGTACTTC
.,TRBV15,.,TRBJ2-1,CATSRAGSYNEQFF,TGTGCCACCAGCAGAGCGGGCTCCTACAATGAGCAGTTCTTC
.,TRBV7-8,.,TRBJ2-5,CASSLATSSWTQYF,TGTGCCAGCAGCTTAGCGACTAGTAGTTGGACCCAGTACTTC
.,TRBV18,TRBD1,TRBJ1-6,CASSPGQGADSPLHF,TGTGCCAGCTCACCCGGACAGGGGGCGGATTCACCCCTCCACTTT
once,TRBV10-2,TRBD1,TRBJ1-5,CASSPDRFGQPQHF,TGCGCCAGCAGCCCGGACAGGTTTGGCCAGCCCCAGCATTTT